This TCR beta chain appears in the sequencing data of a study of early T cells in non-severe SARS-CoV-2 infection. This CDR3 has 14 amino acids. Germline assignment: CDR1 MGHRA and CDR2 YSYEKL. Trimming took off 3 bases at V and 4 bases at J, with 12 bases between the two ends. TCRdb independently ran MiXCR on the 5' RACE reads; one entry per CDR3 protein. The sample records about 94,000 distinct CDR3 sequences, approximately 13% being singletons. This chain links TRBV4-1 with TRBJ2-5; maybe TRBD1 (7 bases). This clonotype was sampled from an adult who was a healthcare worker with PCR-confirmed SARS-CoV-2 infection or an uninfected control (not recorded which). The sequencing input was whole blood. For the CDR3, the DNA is TGCGCCAGCAGCCACCGACAGGGAGGAGAGACCCAGTACTTC. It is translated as CASSHRQGGETQYF.